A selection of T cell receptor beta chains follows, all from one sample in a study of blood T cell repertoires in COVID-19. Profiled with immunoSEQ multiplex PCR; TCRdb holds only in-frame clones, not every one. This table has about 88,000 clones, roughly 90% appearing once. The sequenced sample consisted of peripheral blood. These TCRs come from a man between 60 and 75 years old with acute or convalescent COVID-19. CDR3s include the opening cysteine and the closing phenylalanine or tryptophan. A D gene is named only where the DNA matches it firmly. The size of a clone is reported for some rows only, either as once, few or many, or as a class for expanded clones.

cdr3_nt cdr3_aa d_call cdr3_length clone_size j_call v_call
TGTGCCAGCAGTTTTGACAGCCATAATTCACCCCTCCACTTT CASSFDSHNSPLHF - 14 once TRBJ1-6 TRBV28
TGTGCCAGCAGCCCATCCGTTGGGGGGGTGGAAGGCTACACCTTC CASSPSVGGVEGYTF - 15 - TRBJ1-2 TRBV7-2
TGTGCCAGCAGGGTTGACAGTACATCGGAGACCCAGTACTTC CASRVDSTSETQYF - 14 - TRBJ2-5 TRBV2
TGTGCCAGCAGTTTGCAGAATAATGAAAAACTGTTTTTT CASSLQNNEKLFF - 13 - TRBJ1-4 TRBV12-3/TRBV12-4
TGTGCCAGCAGTCGGGGGGGGGTTAACACTGAAGCTTTCTTT CASSRGGVNTEAFF - 14 - TRBJ1-1 TRBV5-4
TGTGCCAGCAGCAGAGGCCGATTGCTAGCGGGCTACAATGAGCAGTTCTTC CASSRGRLLAGYNEQFF TRBD2 17 - TRBJ2-1 TRBV9
TGTGCCAGCAGGAGGGCGGGAGCCTCCTACGAGCAGTACTTC CASRRAGASYEQYF TRBD2 14 - TRBJ2-7 TRBV5-4
TGTGCCAGCGGACGAGCAGGGGGGATCTACAATGAGCAGTTCTTC CASGRAGGIYNEQFF - 15 - TRBJ2-1 TRBV28
TGTGCCAGCAGCTTCCTGGACACCAACGAGCAGTACTTC CASSFLDTNEQYF - 13 once TRBJ2-7 TRBV7-8
TGCGCCAGCAGCCTGTTCGGGGCAGATACGCAGTATTTT CASSLFGADTQYF - 13 - TRBJ2-3 TRBV4-3
TGTGCCACCAGTGATTTGGCCAGGGGGCAAGAGACCCAGTACTTC CATSDLARGQETQYF TRBD1 15 - TRBJ2-5 TRBV24-1
TGCGCCAGCAGCCAAGGGCGGGCCAGCGAGACTGAAGCTTTCTTT CASSQGRASETEAFF - 15 - TRBJ1-1 TRBV4-3
TGTGCCAGCAGCAAAGGACTAGCGGGCGATCCTACGGGCGAGCAGTACTTC CASSKGLAGDPTGEQYF TRBD2 17 - TRBJ2-7 TRBV7-2
TGTGCCAGCAGTGACGACAGGACTCACTCCAGCGAGCAGTACTTC CASSDDRTHSSEQYF - 15 - TRBJ2-7 TRBV6-1
TGTGCCAGCAGTTCAGCGGTGCGCGCCTACGAGCAGTACTTC CASSSAVRAYEQYF - 14 - TRBJ2-7 TRBV28
TGCGCCAGCACCCAAATCAGAATTTTTCAGACTAGCGGGACCACCTACGAGCAGTACTTC CASTQIRIFQTSGTTYEQYF TRBD2 20 - TRBJ2-7 TRBV10-1
TGTGCCAGCTCACAGCAGACAGGGGGCGCGTACGAGCAGTACTTC CASSQQTGGAYEQYF TRBD1 15 - TRBJ2-7 TRBV18
TGTGCCAGCAGTCCCGATAGTTCCTACAATGAGCAGTTCTTC CASSPDSSYNEQFF - 14 - TRBJ2-1 TRBV27
TGTGCCAGTAGTATCAGACAGGTGAACACTGAAGCTTTCTTT CASSIRQVNTEAFF - 14 - TRBJ1-1 TRBV19
TGTGCCAGTAGTATAGATCGCTGGGGCACAAGCGTGAACACTGAAGCTTTCTTT CASSIDRWGTSVNTEAFF - 18 - TRBJ1-1 TRBV19
TGTGCCAGCAGCCCTCGAGGCGTGAACACCGGGGAGCTGTTTTTT CASSPRGVNTGELFF - 15 - TRBJ2-2 TRBV3-1/TRBV3-2
TGTGCCAGCAGCCCGACAGGGATTCGCAATCAGCCCCAGCATTTT CASSPTGIRNQPQHF TRBD1 15 - TRBJ1-5 TRBV5-8
TGCGCCAGCAGCCAAGACCAGGGGTACTCCTACGAGCAGTACTTC CASSQDQGYSYEQYF - 15 once TRBJ2-7 TRBV4-3
TGTGCCAGCAGTTTTGGGCTAGCGGGAGAACTTGAGCAGTTCTTC CASSFGLAGELEQFF TRBD2 15 - TRBJ2-1 TRBV28